The clone carrying this T cell receptor (beta chain) came up a few times. Three rounds of nested PCR, following a modified ARM-PCR protocol, produced the TCRbeta library. TCRdb re-analysed the multiplex PCR reads in MiXCR, keeping a single row per CDR3 protein. The repertoire holds 71,000 or so distinct CDR3 sequences, with approximately 79% as singletons. The data were taken from a study of tumor and adjacent non-tumor tissue in lung cancer. Whole-study context: Each sample yielded about 4.17 million productive TCRbeta reads on average.

No cell sorting was done before RNA was extracted from the tissue. Trimming took 8 bases from V and 4 from J, leaving 20 bases between them. The V gene's germline CDR1 is DFQATT and CDR2 SNEGSKA (reference sequence). The CDR3 consists of 14 residues. The rearrangement links TRBV20-1 to TRBJ1-1, with D uncertain. Sequencing was carried out using lung tumor tissue. The receptor comes from a woman aged 45-60 years with non-small cell lung cancer. The CDR3: CSTTRPGDGTEAFF. The CDR3 DNA is TGCAGTACTACCCGGCCCGGTGATGGCACTGAAGCTTTCTTT.